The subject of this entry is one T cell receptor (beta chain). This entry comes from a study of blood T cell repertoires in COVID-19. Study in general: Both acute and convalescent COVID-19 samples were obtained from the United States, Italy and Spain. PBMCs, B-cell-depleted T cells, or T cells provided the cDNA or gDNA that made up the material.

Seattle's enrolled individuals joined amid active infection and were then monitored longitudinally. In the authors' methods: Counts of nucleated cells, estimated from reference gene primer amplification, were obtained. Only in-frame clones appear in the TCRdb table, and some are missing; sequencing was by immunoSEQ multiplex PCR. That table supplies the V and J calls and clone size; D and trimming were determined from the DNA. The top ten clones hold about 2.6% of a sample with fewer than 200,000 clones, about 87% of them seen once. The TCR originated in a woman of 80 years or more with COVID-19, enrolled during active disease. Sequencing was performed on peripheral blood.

CDR3 loop: CASSVSSGELADTQYF. CDR3 in DNA: TGTGCCAGCAGCGTAAGTAGCGGGGAGCTAGCAGATACGCAGTATTTT. J is TRBJ2-3 and V is TRBV9, with 8 bases matching TRBD2. The CDR3 is made up of 16 amino acids. V gave up 1 base and J gave up 4 bases; unmatched junction bases: 8. CDR1 is SGDLS and CDR2 is YYNGEE in the germline V gene.